The entry below describes one T cell receptor (beta chain). Its cognate antigen is unknown. The sample belongs to a study of T cell responses to AZD1222 COVID-19 vaccine. Broader study findings: Nearly half of spike-specific TCRs reportedly go after variant regions that carry no mutations. Spike was spanned by vaccine-associated CD4 TCRs, with dominance at 160-218 and 743-854.

Germline CDR1 is MGHDK and CDR2 is SYGVNS. CDR3 size: 13 residues. Deletions cut 2 bases from V and 8 bases from J, with 10 bases between. The table came from immunoSEQ multiplex PCR; TCRdb's copy has only in-frame clones and leaves some out. The data contain about 92,000 clones, 91% of them singletons. The rearrangement uses TRBV25-1 and TRBJ2-1; D possibly corresponds to TRBD1 (5 bases). The origin of this receptor is an adult in good health. This specimen consisted of peripheral blood, obtained on day 0 of AZD1222 vaccination. CDR3: CASSERGRDEQFF. CDR3 nucleotides: TGTGCCAGCAGTGAAAGGGGTAGGGATGAGCAGTTCTTC.